A selection of T cell receptor beta chains follows, all from one sample in a study of blood T cells in healthy people across ages. TCRdb redid the calling of the 5' RACE reads with MiXCR, one entry per CDR3 protein. The data contain 1 million or so distinct CDR3 sequences, less than 25% of them singletons. These data also formed part of another study, on T cells of mothers and their children.

Sequenced sample: blood. The receptors were gathered from a girl aged 2 to 10 in good health. The CDR3 runs from the conserved cysteine through the conserved F or W. The D gene is left open where the match is weak. Clone sizes are given selectively: once, few, many, or a class where the clone is expanded.

V gene: TRBV20-1; clone size: few; J gene: TRBJ2-7; CDR3 length: 13; D gene: TRBD1; CDR3 protein: CSASQGATYEQYF; CDR3 DNA: TGCAGTGCTTCACAGGGGGCTACCTACGAGCAGTACTTC
V gene: TRBV28; clone size: NA; J gene: TRBJ2-6; CDR3 length: 14; D gene: NA; CDR3 protein: CASSINSGANVLTF; CDR3 DNA: TGTGCCAGCAGTATTAACTCTGGGGCCAACGTCCTGACTTTC
V gene: TRBV7-3; clone size: once; J gene: TRBJ2-7; CDR3 length: 14; D gene: TRBD2; CDR3 protein: CASSPGTSGDEQYF; CDR3 DNA: TGTGCCAGCAGCCCCGGGACTAGCGGGGACGAGCAGTACTTC
V gene: TRBV10-3; clone size: NA; J gene: TRBJ2-5; CDR3 length: 18; D gene: TRBD2; CDR3 protein: CAISPASGGLGGVETQYF; CDR3 DNA: TGTGCCATCAGTCCGGCTAGCGGGGGGCTCGGAGGGGTGGAGACCCAGTACTTC
V gene: TRBV20-1; clone size: NA; J gene: TRBJ2-7; CDR3 length: 16; D gene: NA; CDR3 protein: CSAHRGVGLAVVEQYF; CDR3 DNA: TGCAGTGCCCACAGGGGAGTGGGGCTAGCGGTTGTCGAGCAGTACTTC
V gene: TRBV5-1; clone size: NA; J gene: TRBJ2-7; CDR3 length: 18; D gene: TRBD2; CDR3 protein: CASSSLVMGRELYNEQYF; CDR3 DNA: TGCGCCAGCAGCTCCCTGGTGATGGGGCGGGAGCTTTATAACGAGCAGTACTTC
V gene: TRBV28; clone size: NA; J gene: TRBJ2-7; CDR3 length: 15; D gene: TRBD2; CDR3 protein: CASRIIAGGFYEQYF; CDR3 DNA: TGTGCCAGCAGGATAATAGCGGGGGGATTCTACGAGCAGTACTTC
V gene: TRBV5-1; clone size: NA; J gene: TRBJ1-2; CDR3 length: 12; D gene: NA; CDR3 protein: CASAQSGAGYTF; CDR3 DNA: TGCGCCAGCGCTCAATCAGGGGCCGGCTACACCTTC
V gene: TRBV11-2; clone size: few; J gene: TRBJ2-7; CDR3 length: 15; D gene: NA; CDR3 protein: CASSDTRTLTGEQYF; CDR3 DNA: TGTGCCAGCAGCGACACTAGAACCCTCACCGGCGAGCAGTACTTC
V gene: TRBV7-3; clone size: many; J gene: TRBJ2-5; CDR3 length: 15; D gene: NA; CDR3 protein: CASSPNGGPQETQYF; CDR3 DNA: TGTGCCAGCAGCCCCAACGGGGGGCCCCAAGAGACCCAGTACTTC
V gene: TRBV29-1; clone size: NA; J gene: TRBJ2-7; CDR3 length: 13; D gene: NA; CDR3 protein: CSVVSVHTYEQYF; CDR3 DNA: TGCAGCGTTGTATCGGTACATACCTACGAGCAGTACTTC
V gene: TRBV29-1; clone size: NA; J gene: TRBJ2-5; CDR3 length: 14; D gene: NA; CDR3 protein: CSVEDGLEKETQYF; CDR3 DNA: TGCAGCGTTGAAGACGGGTTAGAAAAAGAGACCCAGTACTTC
V gene: TRBV29-1; clone size: few; J gene: TRBJ2-3; CDR3 length: 17; D gene: TRBD2; CDR3 protein: CSVGRMGLAGLTDTQYF; CDR3 DNA: TGCAGCGTTGGGCGGATGGGACTAGCGGGACTCACAGATACGCAGTATTTT
V gene: TRBV11-2; clone size: few; J gene: TRBJ2-3; CDR3 length: 14; D gene: NA; CDR3 protein: CASSFPDRPDTQYF; CDR3 DNA: TGTGCCAGCAGCTTCCCCGACAGGCCAGATACGCAGTATTTT
V gene: TRBV7-9; clone size: NA; J gene: TRBJ1-1; CDR3 length: 14; D gene: NA; CDR3 protein: CASSLGGEGTEAFF; CDR3 DNA: TGTGCCAGCAGCTTAGGAGGGGAGGGAACTGAAGCTTTCTTT
V gene: TRBV29-1; clone size: few; J gene: TRBJ2-1; CDR3 length: 11; D gene: NA; CDR3 protein: CSVVGVNEQFF; CDR3 DNA: TGCAGCGTTGTCGGGGTAAATGAGCAGTTCTTC
V gene: TRBV2; clone size: NA; J gene: TRBJ2-7; CDR3 length: 15; D gene: TRBD1; CDR3 protein: CASSLGQGGVYEQYF; CDR3 DNA: TGTGCCAGCAGCCTAGGACAGGGGGGTGTCTACGAGCAGTACTTC
V gene: TRBV12-3/TRBV12-4; clone size: few; J gene: TRBJ2-7; CDR3 length: 14; D gene: NA; CDR3 protein: CASSERENSYEQYF; CDR3 DNA: TGTGCCAGCAGTGAACGGGAGAACTCCTACGAGCAGTACTTC
V gene: TRBV20-1; clone size: NA; J gene: TRBJ2-7; CDR3 length: 14; D gene: TRBD2; CDR3 protein: CSATISGSLNEQYF; CDR3 DNA: TGCAGTGCTACCATAAGCGGGAGCCTCAACGAGCAGTACTTC
V gene: TRBV5-1; clone size: NA; J gene: TRBJ2-3; CDR3 length: 20; D gene: TRBD2; CDR3 protein: CASSLAPPGLALYGTDTQYF; CDR3 DNA: TGCGCCAGCAGCTTGGCCCCTCCGGGACTAGCACTGTATGGCACAGATACGCAGTATTTT
V gene: TRBV28; clone size: few; J gene: TRBJ2-5; CDR3 length: 14; D gene: NA; CDR3 protein: CASHPDGGQETQYF; CDR3 DNA: TGTGCCAGCCACCCGGACGGAGGTCAAGAGACCCAGTACTTC
V gene: TRBV19; clone size: NA; J gene: TRBJ1-3; CDR3 length: 15; D gene: NA; CDR3 protein: CASIGPRSSGNTIYF; CDR3 DNA: TGTGCCAGTATTGGGCCGCGCAGCTCTGGAAACACCATATATTTT
V gene: TRBV3-1; clone size: NA; J gene: TRBJ1-2; CDR3 length: 14; D gene: TRBD1; CDR3 protein: CASSSHTGGGGYTF; CDR3 DNA: TGTGCCAGCAGCTCCCACACAGGGGGCGGTGGCTACACCTTC
V gene: TRBV4-1; clone size: few; J gene: TRBJ2-5; CDR3 length: 15; D gene: NA; CDR3 protein: CASSHRFSLQETQYF; CDR3 DNA: TGCGCCAGCAGCCATCGGTTTTCGTTGCAAGAGACCCAGTACTTC
V gene: TRBV7-9; clone size: NA; J gene: TRBJ2-7; CDR3 length: 15; D gene: TRBD1; CDR3 protein: CASSLELDRVGEQYF; CDR3 DNA: TGTGCCAGCAGCTTGGAACTTGACAGGGTTGGGGAGCAGTACTTC
V gene: TRBV4-3; clone size: NA; J gene: TRBJ2-4; CDR3 length: 15; D gene: TRBD2; CDR3 protein: CASSQDRGTSGEKYF; CDR3 DNA: TGCGCCAGCAGCCAAGACAGAGGGACTAGCGGGGAAAAGTACTTC
V gene: TRBV4-1; clone size: few; J gene: TRBJ2-1; CDR3 length: 14; D gene: NA; CDR3 protein: CASSPATKRYEQFF; CDR3 DNA: TGCGCCAGCAGCCCAGCAACGAAGAGGTATGAGCAGTTCTTC
V gene: TRBV5-1; clone size: NA; J gene: TRBJ1-5; CDR3 length: 13; D gene: NA; CDR3 protein: CASSAAVGQPQHF; CDR3 DNA: TGCGCCAGCAGCGCAGCCGTTGGTCAGCCCCAGCATTTT
V gene: TRBV9; clone size: few; J gene: TRBJ2-3; CDR3 length: 15; D gene: NA; CDR3 protein: CASSDDRISTDTQYF; CDR3 DNA: TGTGCCAGCAGCGATGACCGAATTAGCACAGATACGCAGTATTTT
V gene: TRBV20-1; clone size: NA; J gene: TRBJ2-1; CDR3 length: 12; D gene: NA; CDR3 protein: CSALTDDNEQFF; CDR3 DNA: TGCAGTGCCCTGACAGACGACAATGAGCAGTTCTTC
V gene: TRBV29-1; clone size: NA; J gene: TRBJ2-1; CDR3 length: 12; D gene: TRBD2; CDR3 protein: CSGGLAGIEQFF; CDR3 DNA: TGCAGTGGGGGATTAGCGGGGATTGAGCAGTTCTTC
V gene: TRBV7-9; clone size: few; J gene: TRBJ2-4; CDR3 length: 14; D gene: TRBD1; CDR3 protein: CASSTRDRENIQYF; CDR3 DNA: TGTGCCAGCAGCACCCGGGACAGGGAAAACATTCAGTACTTC
V gene: TRBV7-6; clone size: NA; J gene: TRBJ1-3; CDR3 length: 16; D gene: NA; CDR3 protein: CASSLAGRTSGNTIYF; CDR3 DNA: TGTGCCAGCAGCTTAGCAGGGAGGACCTCTGGAAACACCATATATTTT
V gene: TRBV7-2; clone size: few; J gene: TRBJ2-7; CDR3 length: 14; D gene: NA; CDR3 protein: CASSLAPSLYEQYF; CDR3 DNA: TGTGCCAGCAGCTTAGCGCCGTCTCTTTACGAGCAGTACTTC
V gene: TRBV6-6; clone size: NA; J gene: TRBJ1-2; CDR3 length: 14; D gene: TRBD1; CDR3 protein: CASSQQGSDYGYTF; CDR3 DNA: TGTGCCAGCAGTCAACAGGGGAGTGACTATGGCTACACCTTC
V gene: TRBV7-3; clone size: few; J gene: TRBJ2-1; CDR3 length: 14; D gene: TRBD2; CDR3 protein: CVSSRTSGGNEQFF; CDR3 DNA: TGTGTCAGCAGCCGGACTAGCGGTGGGAATGAGCAGTTCTTC
V gene: TRBV9; clone size: NA; J gene: TRBJ1-1; CDR3 length: 14; D gene: NA; CDR3 protein: CASSAIISGTEAFF; CDR3 DNA: TGTGCCAGCAGCGCCATAATATCGGGGACTGAAGCTTTCTTT
V gene: TRBV7-9; clone size: few; J gene: TRBJ2-7; CDR3 length: 12; D gene: NA; CDR3 protein: CASSLKTYEQYF; CDR3 DNA: TGTGCCAGCAGCTTAAAGACCTACGAGCAGTACTTC
V gene: TRBV7-9; clone size: NA; J gene: TRBJ1-2; CDR3 length: 16; D gene: NA; CDR3 protein: CASRDREGTSSYGYTF; CDR3 DNA: TGTGCCAGCAGGGACCGGGAAGGGACTAGCAGCTATGGCTACACCTTC